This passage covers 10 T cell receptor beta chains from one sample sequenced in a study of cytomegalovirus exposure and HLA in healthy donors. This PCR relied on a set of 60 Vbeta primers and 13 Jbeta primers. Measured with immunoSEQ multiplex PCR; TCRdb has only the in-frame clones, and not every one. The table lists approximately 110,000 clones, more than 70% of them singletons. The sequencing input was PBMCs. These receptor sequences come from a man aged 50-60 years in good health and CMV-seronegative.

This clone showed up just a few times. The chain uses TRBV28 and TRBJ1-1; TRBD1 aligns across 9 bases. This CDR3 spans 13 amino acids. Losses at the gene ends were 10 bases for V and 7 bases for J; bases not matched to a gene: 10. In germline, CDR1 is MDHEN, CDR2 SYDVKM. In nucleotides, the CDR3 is TGTGCCACCGGCCGGGACAGGGATAGTGAAGCTTTCTTT. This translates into CATGRDRDSEAFF.

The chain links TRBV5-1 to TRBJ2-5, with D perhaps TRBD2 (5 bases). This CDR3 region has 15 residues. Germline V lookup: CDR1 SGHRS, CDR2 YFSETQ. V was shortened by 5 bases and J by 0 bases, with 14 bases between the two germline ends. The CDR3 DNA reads TGCGCCAGCAGGCTCAGAGCGGTGTACCAAGAGACCCAGTACTTC. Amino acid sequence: CASRLRAVYQETQYF.

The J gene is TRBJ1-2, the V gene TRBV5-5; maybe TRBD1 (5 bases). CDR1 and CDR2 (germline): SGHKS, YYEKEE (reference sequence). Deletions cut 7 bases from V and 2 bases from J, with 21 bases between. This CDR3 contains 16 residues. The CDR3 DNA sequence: TGTGCCAGCCGTTGGGCGGAGGGCAGGGCGAACTATGGCTACACCTTC. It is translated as CASRWAEGRANYGYTF.

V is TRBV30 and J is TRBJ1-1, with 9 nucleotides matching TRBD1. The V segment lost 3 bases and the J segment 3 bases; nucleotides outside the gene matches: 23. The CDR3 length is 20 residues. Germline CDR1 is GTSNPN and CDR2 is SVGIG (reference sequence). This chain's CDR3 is CAWRYPGTGTRHEPYTEAFF. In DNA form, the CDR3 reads TGTGCCTGGAGATATCCCGGGACAGGGACTAGGCATGAGCCGTACACTGAAGCTTTCTTT.

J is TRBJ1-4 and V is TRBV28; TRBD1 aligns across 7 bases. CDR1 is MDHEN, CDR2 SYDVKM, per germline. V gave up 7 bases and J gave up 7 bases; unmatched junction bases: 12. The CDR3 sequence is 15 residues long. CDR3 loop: CASIPGDRAGEKLFF. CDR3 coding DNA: TGTGCCAGCATCCCCGGAGACAGGGCGGGTGAAAAACTGTTTTTT. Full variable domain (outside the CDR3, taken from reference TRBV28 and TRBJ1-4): DVKVTQSSRYLVKRTGEKVFLECVQDMDHENMFWYRQDPGLGLRLIYFSYDVKMKEKGDIPEGYSVSREKKERFSLILESASTNQTSMYLCASIPGDRAGEKLFFGSGTQLSVL.

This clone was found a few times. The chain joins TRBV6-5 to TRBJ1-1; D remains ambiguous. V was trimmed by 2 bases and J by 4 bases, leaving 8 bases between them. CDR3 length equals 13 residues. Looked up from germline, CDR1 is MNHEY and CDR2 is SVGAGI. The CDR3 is CASSYSGSTEAFF. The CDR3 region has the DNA TGTGCCAGCAGTTACAGTGGGAGCACTGAAGCTTTCTTT.

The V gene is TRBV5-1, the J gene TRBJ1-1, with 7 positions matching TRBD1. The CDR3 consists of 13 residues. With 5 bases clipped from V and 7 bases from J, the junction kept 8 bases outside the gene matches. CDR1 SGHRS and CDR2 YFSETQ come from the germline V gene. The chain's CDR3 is CASSSTGVNEAFF. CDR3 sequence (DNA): TGCGCCAGCAGTTCAACAGGGGTAAATGAAGCTTTCTTT.

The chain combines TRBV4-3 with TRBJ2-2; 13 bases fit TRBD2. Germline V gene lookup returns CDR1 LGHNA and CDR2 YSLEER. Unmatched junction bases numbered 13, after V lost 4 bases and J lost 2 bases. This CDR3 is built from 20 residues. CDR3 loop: CASSPRPGTSGILNTGELFF. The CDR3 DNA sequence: TGCGCCAGCAGCCCTCGTCCCGGGACTAGCGGGATCCTAAACACCGGGGAGCTGTTTTTT.

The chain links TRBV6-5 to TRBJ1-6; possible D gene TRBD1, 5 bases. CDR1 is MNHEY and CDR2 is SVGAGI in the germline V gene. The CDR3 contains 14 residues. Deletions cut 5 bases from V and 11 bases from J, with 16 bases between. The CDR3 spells CASSERGLAAPLHF. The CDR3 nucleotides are TGTGCCAGCAGTGAACGGGGACTAGCGGCACCCCTCCACTTT.

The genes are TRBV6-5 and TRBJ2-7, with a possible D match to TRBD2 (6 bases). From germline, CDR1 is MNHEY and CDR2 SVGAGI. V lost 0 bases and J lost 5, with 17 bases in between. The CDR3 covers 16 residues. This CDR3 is CASSYSLGGGWNEQYF. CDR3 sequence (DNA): TGTGCCAGCAGTTACTCACTTGGGGGAGGATGGAACGAGCAGTACTTC.